A selection of T cell receptor beta chains follows, all from one sample in a study of T cells in localized non-small cell lung cancer. TCRdb keeps only in-frame clones here, not all; method: immunoSEQ multiplex PCR. The sample has 75,000 to 85,000 clones, over 75% seen once; the top ten hold approximately 9.6%. Source: peripheral blood, taken before any cancer treatment. The source of these receptors is a female donor older than 55 with stage I lung adenocarcinoma. Both conserved end residues are part of each CDR3. A D gene is named only where the DNA matches it firmly. Clone size is given for some rows only: seen once, a few or many times, or a class if the clone is expanded.

d_call: -; clone_size: -; j_call: TRBJ2-7; v_call: TRBV5-5; cdr3_length: 12; cdr3_nt: TGTGCCAGCAGCTCCACAGGGTACGAGCAGTACTTC; cdr3_aa: CASSSTGYEQYF
d_call: -; clone_size: few; j_call: TRBJ2-5; v_call: TRBV7-3; cdr3_length: 13; cdr3_nt: TGTGCCAGCAGCCGAGGACCCCAAGAGACCCAGTACTTC; cdr3_aa: CASSRGPQETQYF
d_call: -; clone_size: -; j_call: TRBJ2-1; v_call: TRBV7-2; cdr3_length: 16; cdr3_nt: TGTGCCAGCAGCTTAGTGGCGGGGTCGTTTGACTATGAGCAGTTCTTC; cdr3_aa: CASSLVAGSFDYEQFF
d_call: TRBD1; clone_size: -; j_call: TRBJ2-3; v_call: TRBV2; cdr3_length: 15; cdr3_nt: TGTGCCAGCAGCGAGGACAGGTCTAACACAGATACGCAGTATTTT; cdr3_aa: CASSEDRSNTDTQYF
d_call: TRBD2; clone_size: -; j_call: TRBJ2-5; v_call: TRBV30; cdr3_length: 13; cdr3_nt: TGTGCCTGGAGTGAGGGACTAGCCGAGACCCAGTACTTC; cdr3_aa: CAWSEGLAETQYF
d_call: -; clone_size: -; j_call: TRBJ2-7; v_call: TRBV19; cdr3_length: 15; cdr3_nt: TGTGCCAGTAGTATAAGGATAGCTCAGTTCTACGAGCAGTACTTC; cdr3_aa: CASSIRIAQFYEQYF
d_call: TRBD1; clone_size: -; j_call: TRBJ1-4; v_call: TRBV7-8; cdr3_length: 15; cdr3_nt: TGTGCCAGCAGCTCCCTAGGACAGGGGGGTGAAAAACTGTTTTTT; cdr3_aa: CASSSLGQGGEKLFF
d_call: TRBD1; clone_size: few; j_call: TRBJ1-2; v_call: TRBV7-3; cdr3_length: 15; cdr3_nt: TGTGCCAGCAGCCCGGACAGGGACCCTACCTATGGCTACACCTTC; cdr3_aa: CASSPDRDPTYGYTF
d_call: TRBD1; clone_size: once; j_call: TRBJ1-1; v_call: TRBV19; cdr3_length: 16; cdr3_nt: TGTGCCAGTAGTACTCACGACAGGGGTAGGAACACTGAAGCTTTCTTT; cdr3_aa: CASSTHDRGRNTEAFF
d_call: TRBD2; clone_size: -; j_call: TRBJ2-1; v_call: TRBV11-3; cdr3_length: 16; cdr3_nt: TGTGCCAGCAGCTTAGGACGAGCGGGGGGGGAAGGTGGCCAGTTCTTC; cdr3_aa: CASSLGRAGGEGGQFF
d_call: TRBD2; clone_size: once; j_call: TRBJ2-7; v_call: TRBV19; cdr3_length: 16; cdr3_nt: TGTGCCAGTAAGCCAGCTAGCGGGATAACCTCCTACGAGCAGTACTTC; cdr3_aa: CASKPASGITSYEQYF
d_call: -; clone_size: -; j_call: TRBJ1-1; v_call: TRBV4-1; cdr3_length: 15; cdr3_nt: TGCGCCAGCAGCCAAGGGGATTCTTGGGGCACTGAAGCTTTCTTT; cdr3_aa: CASSQGDSWGTEAFF
d_call: -; clone_size: -; j_call: TRBJ1-5; v_call: TRBV7-8; cdr3_length: 14; cdr3_nt: TGTGCCAGCAGCTTCGGAGGGTACACCGGACCCCAGCATTTT; cdr3_aa: CASSFGGYTGPQHF
d_call: -; clone_size: -; j_call: TRBJ1-5; v_call: TRBV2; cdr3_length: 14; cdr3_nt: TGTGCCAGCAGTGACTGGCAGAGCAATCAGCCCCAGCATTTT; cdr3_aa: CASSDWQSNQPQHF
d_call: TRBD1; clone_size: -; j_call: TRBJ1-1; v_call: TRBV19; cdr3_length: 15; cdr3_nt: TGTGCCAGTGGACTAACAGGGGGCCGGGGCACTGAAGCTTTCTTT; cdr3_aa: CASGLTGGRGTEAFF
d_call: -; clone_size: few; j_call: TRBJ1-1; v_call: TRBV7-9; cdr3_length: 13; cdr3_nt: TGTGCCAGCAGCTCGTTAATGAACACTGAAGCTTTCTTT; cdr3_aa: CASSSLMNTEAFF
d_call: -; clone_size: -; j_call: TRBJ2-5; v_call: TRBV14; cdr3_length: 12; cdr3_nt: TGTGCCAGCAGCAAGGGAGGCGAGACCCAGTACTTC; cdr3_aa: CASSKGGETQYF
d_call: -; clone_size: -; j_call: TRBJ2-1; v_call: TRBV6-1; cdr3_length: 12; cdr3_nt: TGTGCCAGCAACGAACGGGTGAATGAGCAGTTCTTC; cdr3_aa: CASNERVNEQFF
d_call: -; clone_size: -; j_call: TRBJ2-2; v_call: TRBV9; cdr3_length: 16; cdr3_nt: TGTGCCAGCAGCGCCGGAGGATGGGGAAACACCGGGGAGCTGTTTTTT; cdr3_aa: CASSAGGWGNTGELFF
d_call: TRBD2; clone_size: -; j_call: TRBJ2-3; v_call: TRBV4-1; cdr3_length: 15; cdr3_nt: TGCGCCAGCAGCCAAATCGGGACTAGTCCAGATACGCAGTATTTT; cdr3_aa: CASSQIGTSPDTQYF
d_call: -; clone_size: -; j_call: TRBJ1-1; v_call: TRBV6-1; cdr3_length: 11; cdr3_nt: TGTGCCAGCACAGTGAACACTGAAGCTTTCTTT; cdr3_aa: CASTVNTEAFF
d_call: -; clone_size: -; j_call: TRBJ1-6; v_call: TRBV28; cdr3_length: 15; cdr3_nt: TGTGCCAGCAGTTTCCTCCGGGGGCGCCGGTCACCCCTCCACTTT; cdr3_aa: CASSFLRGRRSPLHF
d_call: -; clone_size: -; j_call: TRBJ1-3; v_call: TRBV9; cdr3_length: 13; cdr3_nt: TGTGCCAGCAGCGTAGGTGTGGAAAACACCATATATTTT; cdr3_aa: CASSVGVENTIYF
d_call: TRBD2; clone_size: -; j_call: TRBJ2-1; v_call: TRBV29-1; cdr3_length: 15; cdr3_nt: TGCAGCGTTGTAGGGACGGCGGGGGGGCCCAATGAGCAGTTCTTC; cdr3_aa: CSVVGTAGGPNEQFF
d_call: -; clone_size: -; j_call: TRBJ2-3; v_call: TRBV6-5; cdr3_length: 12; cdr3_nt: TGTGCCAGCAGTTACCCCTGGGGCACGCAGTATTTT; cdr3_aa: CASSYPWGTQYF
d_call: -; clone_size: -; j_call: TRBJ1-2; v_call: TRBV28; cdr3_length: 15; cdr3_nt: TGTGCCAGCAGTGCCCAACTCGGCGTTTTGGGAGGCTACACCTTC; cdr3_aa: CASSAQLGVLGGYTF
d_call: TRBD1; clone_size: -; j_call: TRBJ2-1; v_call: TRBV6-5; cdr3_length: 15; cdr3_nt: TGTGCCAGCAGAAAGGACAGGGGGCCTAACAATGAGCAGTTCTTC; cdr3_aa: CASRKDRGPNNEQFF
d_call: -; clone_size: -; j_call: TRBJ1-4; v_call: TRBV5-6; cdr3_length: 14; cdr3_nt: TGTGCCAGCAGCTTTGGGGATACCAATGAAAAACTGTTTTTT; cdr3_aa: CASSFGDTNEKLFF
d_call: -; clone_size: -; j_call: TRBJ2-2; v_call: TRBV2; cdr3_length: 15; cdr3_nt: TGTGCCAGCAGGACCGGGACCCTGAACACCGGGGAGCTGTTTTTT; cdr3_aa: CASRTGTLNTGELFF
d_call: TRBD1; clone_size: -; j_call: TRBJ2-3; v_call: TRBV30; cdr3_length: 15; cdr3_nt: TGTGCCTGGAGCCAGACAGGGATGAGCACAGATACGCAGTATTTT; cdr3_aa: CAWSQTGMSTDTQYF
d_call: -; clone_size: few; j_call: TRBJ2-1; v_call: TRBV9; cdr3_length: 13; cdr3_nt: TGTGCCAGCAGCGTAGGACCCTCGGATGAGCAGTTCTTC; cdr3_aa: CASSVGPSDEQFF
d_call: TRBD1; clone_size: few; j_call: TRBJ2-3; v_call: TRBV27; cdr3_length: 15; cdr3_nt: TGTGCCAGCAGTGGGGGGACAGGGCGCACAGATACGCAGTATTTT; cdr3_aa: CASSGGTGRTDTQYF
d_call: TRBD2; clone_size: -; j_call: TRBJ2-5; v_call: TRBV18; cdr3_length: 14; cdr3_nt: TGTGCCAGCTCGACCGGGACTAGCGCGGAGACCCAGTACTTC; cdr3_aa: CASSTGTSAETQYF
d_call: TRBD1; clone_size: -; j_call: TRBJ1-1; v_call: TRBV6-5; cdr3_length: 15; cdr3_nt: TGTGCCAGCAGTTACCTTAGGACAGGGAACACTGAAGCTTTCTTT; cdr3_aa: CASSYLRTGNTEAFF
d_call: TRBD1; clone_size: -; j_call: TRBJ1-2; v_call: TRBV5-8; cdr3_length: 14; cdr3_nt: TGTGCCAGCAGCTTTGAGGGGGCGAGGTATGGCTACACCTTC; cdr3_aa: CASSFEGARYGYTF
d_call: -; clone_size: -; j_call: TRBJ2-7; v_call: TRBV2; cdr3_length: 13; cdr3_nt: TGTGCCAGCAAAGAAGAGTCCACCTACGAGCAGTACTTC; cdr3_aa: CASKEESTYEQYF